This TCR beta chain was found in a study of T cell repertoires in cytomegalovirus infection. Study information: CMV infection together with matching HLA type was indicated by public TCR beta signatures.

TCRdb reprocessed the reads via MiXCR and lists one record per CDR3 protein. This table has approximately 550,000 distinct CDR3 sequences, 16% appearing once. CDR1 and CDR2 from the germline V gene are SEHNR and FQNEAQ (reference sequence). The CDR3 is 14 amino acids. The V gene lost 6 bases and the J gene lost 9 bases, with 15 bases spanning the gap. Regarding the study as a whole: HLA-C-restricted TCR beta clonotypes specific for CMV led the ex vivo response. Frequencies of public TCR beta families were cumulated, and this identified carriers of CMV plus the relevant HLA.

This clonotype was seen at least ten times. Antigen: not known. The V call is TRBV7-9, the J call TRBJ1-6; D remains ambiguous. The specimen sequenced was CD8+ T cells from PBMCs. The clonotype was recovered from a human donor in good health (CMV status not recorded). Some clones in this sample may be carry-over from other donors' samples. CDR3 region: CASSSGEAGSPLHF. As DNA, the CDR3 is TGTGCCAGCAGTTCCGGGGAGGCCGGTTCACCCCTCCACTTT. The full variable domain, completed using reference TRBV7-9 and TRBJ1-6, is DTGVSQNPRHKITKRGQNVTFRCDPISEHNRLYWYRQTLGQGPEFLTYFQNEAQLEKSRLLSDRFSAERPKGSFSTLEIQRTEQGDSAMYLCASSSGEAGSPLHFGNGTRLTVT.